The 23 T cell receptor beta chains reported below all come from one sample, sequenced in a study of regulatory T cells in long-lasting Graves disease. Time point defined: newly diagnosed GD, antithyroid drugs for less than 3 months. The TCR library was made from RNA that had been extracted from PBMCs in TRIzol. Researchers made TCR beta libraries by using iRepertoire HTBI primers and running Arm-PCR on CDR3 regions. Using its own MiXCR run on the multiplex PCR reads, TCRdb lists one record per CDR3 protein. The table has roughly 500,000 distinct CDR3 sequences, around 11% seen once. The same sample was also studied in work on T cells in Graves' hyperthyroidism and ophthalmopathy.

This specimen consisted of peripheral blood mononuclear cells (PBMCs), obtained at new diagnosis, from a patient treated with antithyroid drugs. The origin of the receptors is a woman aged 25 to 39 with Graves disease.

This clonotype was counted a few times. This could be a read error, since a much larger clone is one nucleotide away. The rearrangement links TRBV27 to TRBJ1-1; 7 positions agree with TRBD1. Germline CDR1 MNHEY, CDR2 SMNVEV (reference sequence). The CDR3 sequence is 16 residues long. The CDR3 sequence: CVSSLRGTAKNTEAFF. DNA for the CDR3: TGTGTCAGCAGTTTACGAGGGACAGCAAAGAACACTGAAGCTTTCTTT.

Ten or more counts support this clonotype. V gene TRBV6-4 combines with J gene TRBJ1-4; D remains unclear. CDR1 MRHNA and CDR2 SNTAGT come from the germline V gene. The CDR3 length is 15 residues. V was pared by 5 bases and J by 8 bases, with 18 bases between. The CDR3 loop reads CASSLLVGAGEKLFF. CDR3 bases: TGTGCCAGCAGTCTTTTAGTAGGCGCGGGGGAAAAACTGTTTTTT.

This clonotype has ten or more counts. V gene TRBV6-1 combines with J gene TRBJ2-5; tentative D call: TRBD1 (6 bases). Germline values: CDR1 MNHNS, CDR2 SASEGT. Trimming took 4 bases from V and 5 from J, leaving 14 bases between them. CDR3 length equals 14 residues. CDR3 residues: CASSGQPQGETQYF. The CDR3 DNA reads TGTGCCAGCAGTGGACAGCCTCAGGGGGAGACCCAGTACTTC.

The chain has TRBV4-1 and TRBJ2-4; 7 positions match TRBD1. From germline, CDR1 is MGHRA and CDR2 YSYEKL. The CDR3 spans 17 residues. Trimming cost V 3 bases and J 10 bases; bases outside gene matches: 18. This chain's CDR3 is CASSHLTQGPSIKIQYF. The CDR3 DNA reads TGCGCCAGCAGCCACCTAACACAGGGGCCCTCAATTAAAATTCAGTACTTC.

The chain couples TRBV20-1 to TRBJ1-2; 8 nucleotides align to TRBD1. CDR1 is DFQATT, CDR2 SNEGSKA, per germline (reference sequence). This CDR3 contains 14 residues. The V gene end was trimmed by 3 bases and the J gene end by 2 bases; junction bases not matched to a gene: 5. CDR3 in amino acids: CSARGDRGNYGYTF. In DNA form, the CDR3 reads TGCAGTGCTAGGGGAGACAGGGGAAACTATGGCTACACCTTC.

This clonotype has more than one count but fewer than ten. The chain links TRBV27 to TRBJ2-1; D may correspond to TRBD1 or TRBD2 (6 bases each). V dropped 3 bases and J dropped 3 bases, with 12 bases sitting between them. This CDR3 has 15 residues. Per germline, CDR1 MNHEY and CDR2 SMNVEV (reference sequence). Here the CDR3 reads CASSFGGGNYNEQFF. The CDR3 DNA reads as TGTGCCAGCAGTTTTGGGGGCGGGAACTACAATGAGCAGTTCTTC.

Ten or more counts support this clonotype. This chain joins TRBV6-2 or TRBV6-3 and TRBJ2-1, with 13 bases matching TRBD2. Losses at the gene ends were 6 bases for V and 2 bases for J; bases not matched to a gene: 4. Germline values: CDR1 MNHEY, CDR2 SVGEGT. CDR3 length: 16 residues. The DNA of the CDR3 is TGTGCCAGCAGATCAGGACTAGCGGGAGCCTACAATGAGCAGTTCTTC. It specifies CASRSGLAGAYNEQFF.

This clonotype was seen many times. The rearrangement links TRBV12-3 or TRBV12-4 to TRBJ1-2; D is perhaps TRBD1 (5 bases). Trimming cost V 6 bases and J 8 bases, with 16 bases left between them. CDR3 length: 13 residues. The CDR3 sequence: CASRDNGESGYTF. The CDR3 DNA reads as TGTGCCAGCAGGGACAACGGAGAGTCGGGCTACACCTTC.

This clonotype was counted at least ten times. The rearrangement joins TRBV7-9 to TRBJ1-2, with D tentatively TRBD1 (6 bases). V dropped 1 base and J dropped 2 bases, with 14 bases sitting between them. The V gene's germline CDR1 is SEHNR and CDR2 FQNEAQ (reference sequence). CDR3 length: 16 residues. The chain's CDR3 is CASSLGTATPNYGYTF. In nucleotides, the CDR3 is TGTGCCAGCAGCTTAGGGACAGCGACTCCGAACTATGGCTACACCTTC.

This clonotype was seen a handful of times. V gene TRBV3-1 combines with J gene TRBJ1-4; a weak D match, TRBD1 (6 bases). The V gene lost 1 base and the J gene lost 6 bases, with 12 bases spanning the gap. Germline CDR1 reads LGHDT; CDR2 reads YNNKEL (reference sequence). The CDR3 covers 15 residues. Here the CDR3 DNA reads TGTGCCAGCAGCCAAGCGGGACAAAGTTATGAAAAACTGTTTTTT. Its translation is CASSQAGQSYEKLFF.

DNA of the CDR3: TGTGCCAGCAGCTTAACCCACGGACTAGCGGGAGGGTCGGGAATAGATACGCAGTATTTT. It is translated as CASSLTHGLAGGSGIDTQYF. The chain employs TRBV7-3 and TRBJ2-3; the match to TRBD2 covers 15 bases. Germline-derived CDR1 and CDR2 are SGHTA and FQGTGA. V shed 0 bases, J shed 5 bases, and the junction held 12 bases outside the gene matches. The length of the CDR3 is 20 residues. The variable domain in full, completed from reference TRBV7-3 and TRBJ2-3, reads GAGVSQTPSNKVTEKGKYVELRCDPISGHTALYWYRQSLGQGPEFLIYFQGTGAADDSGLPNDRFFAVRPEGSVSTLKIQRTERGDSAVYLCASSLTHGLAGGSGIDTQYFGPGTRLTVL.

This chain uses TRBV19 with TRBJ2-2; D is unresolved. The CDR3 totals 12 residues. Germline V lookup: CDR1 LNHDA, CDR2 SQIVND (reference sequence). V was cut by 3 bases and J by 7 bases, with 6 bases left in between. The CDR3 here is CASSMLFGELFF. The CDR3 DNA reads as TGTGCCAGTAGTATGTTGTTCGGGGAGCTGTTTTTT.

This chain connects TRBV7-3 to TRBJ2-7; perhaps TRBD2 as D (5 bases). The CDR3 runs to 12 residues. CDR1 is SGHTA, CDR2 FQGTGA, per germline. V lost 6 bases and J 2 bases, leaving 8 bases between the germline ends. This CDR3 reads CASRSGTYEQYF. In nucleotides, the CDR3 is TGTGCCAGCAGGAGCGGCACCTACGAGCAGTACTTC.

The chain employs TRBV4-1 and TRBJ2-1; 8 bases are shared with TRBD2. J lost 6 bases, V lost 1 base, and 14 bases had no gene match. Germline CDR1 and CDR2: MGHRA and YSYEKL. The CDR3 has 18 amino acids. In DNA, the CDR3 is TGCGCCAGCAGCCAAGTTGGGACCGGGACTAGGCGATTCAATGAGCAGTTCTTC. Translating gives CASSQVGTGTRRFNEQFF.

This clonotype came up a few times. The rearrangement uses TRBV5-1 and TRBJ2-1; 13 nucleotides line up with TRBD2. This CDR3 region has 16 residues. CDR1 SGHRS and CDR2 YFSETQ come from the germline V gene. The ends lost 5 bases at V and 5 bases at J; junction bases unmatched: 7. CDR3 residues: CASRPTSGRANNEQFF. The CDR3 DNA reads TGCGCCAGCAGACCTACTAGCGGGAGGGCCAACAATGAGCAGTTCTTC.

Ten or more counts support this clonotype. J is TRBJ2-2 and V is TRBV19, with D perhaps given as TRBD1 or TRBD2 (5 bases each). Trimming shortened V by 5 bases and J by 5 bases, and 24 bases separated the two germline ends. This CDR3 has 18 amino acids. Germline lookup yields CDR1 LNHDA and CDR2 SQIVND (reference sequence). The chain's CDR3 is CASSEIGSRAGGTGELFF. CDR3 nucleotides: TGTGCCAGTAGTGAAATCGGGTCCAGGGCAGGAGGAACCGGGGAGCTGTTTTTT.

This clonotype came up a few times. The chain is built from TRBV30 and TRBJ1-3; D possibly corresponds to TRBD1 (6 bases). The germline CDR1 and CDR2 sequences are GTSNPN and SVGIG (reference sequence). V lost 0 bases to trimming and J lost 3 bases, with 18 bases between them. The CDR3 sequence is 17 residues long. CDR3 coding DNA: TGTGCCTGGAGTGTACTGCGACGGACAGAGGATGGAAACACCATATATTTT. As protein: CAWSVLRRTEDGNTIYF.

The V call is TRBV20-1, the J call TRBJ1-2; possibly TRBD1 for D (5 bases). Looked up from germline, CDR1 is DFQATT and CDR2 is SNEGSKA (reference sequence). This CDR3 comprises 13 residues. V was trimmed by 3 bases and J by 8 bases, leaving 16 bases between them. As DNA, the CDR3 is TGCAGTGCTAGTCCCCAGGGCTTTGTGGGCTACACCTTC. Its protein product is CSASPQGFVGYTF.

This clonotype came up many times. This chain links TRBV25-1 with TRBJ2-5, with D perhaps being TRBD1 or TRBD2 (6 bases each). The CDR3 has 17 residues. CDR1 is MGHDK and CDR2 is SYGVNS in the germline V gene. V was clipped by 1 base and J by 5 bases, with 20 bases between them. This CDR3 is CASSESGRGPERETQYF. DNA for the CDR3: TGTGCCAGCAGTGAATCCGGCCGGGGGCCGGAACGTGAGACCCAGTACTTC.

This clonotype appeared many times. This chain connects TRBV7-3 to TRBJ2-1; 10 bases fit TRBD2. Germline values: CDR1 SGHTA, CDR2 FQGTGA. Trimming removed 5 bases from V and 7 bases from J; junction bases left unmatched: 11. The CDR3 consists of 16 residues. CDR3 in amino acids: CASSPPGTSAINEQFF. CDR3 bases: TGTGCCAGCAGCCCCCCCGGGACTAGCGCGATAAATGAGCAGTTCTTC.

This clonotype has at least ten counts. The V call is TRBV18, the J call TRBJ2-1; D assignment may be TRBD1 or TRBD2 (5 bases each). CDR3 length equals 18 residues. From germline, CDR1 is KGHSH and CDR2 LQKENI. Trimming cost V 1 base and J 6 bases, with 22 bases left between them. CDR3 region: CASSPLGTLRTRSNEQFF. The CDR3 nucleotides are TGTGCCAGCTCACCACTCGGGACCTTACGTACCCGAAGCAATGAGCAGTTCTTC.

There are many counts of this clonotype. The chain links TRBV30 to TRBJ1-1, with D perhaps TRBD1 (6 bases). The CDR3 has 15 amino acids. Trimming removed 5 bases from V and 10 bases from J, with 26 bases in between. In germline, CDR1 is GTSNPN, CDR2 SVGIG (reference sequence). Written as DNA, the CDR3 is TGTGCCTGGGGGCCATTGGATGCGGGGGCCGCTGGAGCTTTCTTT. Its translation is CAWGPLDAGAAGAFF.

As to this clonotype: A far larger clone is a single base away, which makes a read error likely. The rearrangement uses TRBV11-2 and TRBJ2-3; D not resolved. The J call may not be correct, given that the DNA end is closer to TRBJ2-1. The CDR3 contains 16 residues. Germline assignment: CDR1 SGHAT and CDR2 FQNNGV. In DNA, the CDR3 is TGTGCCAGCAGCTTAGCGTTACATGGGTCCTTTCCAAGGCAGTTCTTC. The encoded protein is CASSLALHGSFPRQFF.